Presented here are 27 T cell receptor beta chains from one specimen sequenced in a study of patients and donors after allogeneic stem cell transplantation. TCRdb re-derived calls from the RT-PCR reads in MiXCR, one entry per CDR3 protein. The sample carries about 230,000 distinct CDR3 sequences, roughly 15% recorded once. The sample was blood, either unsorted or a sorted T cell fraction (not recorded which). The receptors here all came from a human donor who was either an allogeneic HSCT recipient or a stem cell or donor lymphocyte infusion donor (not recorded which). It is not recorded whose cells these are; they may come from a transplant donor.

The rearrangement joins TRBV10-3 to TRBJ2-3; perhaps TRBD2 as D (6 bases). Germline assignment: CDR1 ENHRY and CDR2 SYGVKD. V gave up 7 bases and J gave up 3 bases, with 14 bases separating them. CDR3 length: 14 amino acids. CDR3 protein: CAINRGETTDTQYF. The CDR3 DNA sequence: TGTGCCATCAACCGCGGGGAAACGACAGATACGCAGTATTTT.

This chain joins TRBV6-1 and TRBJ1-5; a possible D gene is TRBD1 (5 bases). V lost 7 bases and J lost 5, with 12 bases in between. There are 13 residues in the CDR3. The germline V gene has CDR1 MNHNS and CDR2 SASEGT. The CDR3 region is CASIGGSHQPQHF. The CDR3 nucleotides are TGTGCCAGCATTGGGGGGTCCCATCAGCCCCAGCATTTT.

This clonotype has just a few counts. The rearrangement links TRBV24-1 to TRBJ1-1; a possible D gene is TRBD1 (5 bases). CDR3 length: 13 amino acids. Germline V lookup: CDR1 KGHDR, CDR2 SFDVKD. Deletions cut 10 bases from V and 1 base from J, with 12 bases between. The CDR3 sequence is CATGDSQNTEAFF. The CDR3 DNA reads TGTGCCACAGGCGACAGCCAGAACACTGAAGCTTTCTTT.

This clonotype was observed a few times. The chain uses TRBV29-1 and TRBJ1-2, with D unclear. The CDR3 totals 13 residues. The ends were cut back, 4 bases at V and 0 bases at J, with 9 bases in the middle. Per the germline V gene, CDR1 is SQVTM and CDR2 is ANQGSEA. CDR3 protein: CSVAETPNYGYTF. The DNA for the CDR3 is TGCAGCGTTGCGGAGACACCTAACTATGGCTACACCTTC. Using reference TRBV29-1 and TRBJ1-2 for the parts outside the CDR3, the full variable domain is SAVISQKPSRDICQRGTSLTIQCQVDSQVTMMFWYRQQPGQSLTLIATANQGSEATYESGFVIDKFPISRPNLTFSTLTVSNMSPEDSSIYLCSVAETPNYGYTFGSGTRLTVV.

The chain has TRBV5-4 and TRBJ2-1, with D perhaps TRBD2 (5 bases). There are 14 residues in the CDR3. Germline values: CDR1 SGHNT, CDR2 YYREEE (reference sequence). The ends were cut back, 4 bases at V and 2 bases at J, with 10 bases in the middle. Written as DNA, the CDR3 is TGTGCCAGCAGCGACGGGGATGCCTACAATGAGCAGTTCTTC. Translation gives CASSDGDAYNEQFF.

V and J are TRBV20-1 and TRBJ1-6; D not certain. This CDR3 is built from 12 residues. V was clipped by 2 bases and J by 11 bases, with 10 bases between them. CDR1 and CDR2 from the germline V gene are DFQATT and SNEGSKA (reference sequence). In nucleotides, the CDR3 is TGCAGTGCTAGACCGGCCAGAGCACCCCTCCACTTT. Its protein is CSARPARAPLHF.

In this sample, this clonotype turned up a few times. V is TRBV30 and J is TRBJ1-2; no firm D call. V shed 5 bases and J shed 1 base, with 8 bases lying between them. Germline-derived CDR1 and CDR2 are GTSNPN and SVGIG (reference sequence). The CDR3 consists of 12 residues. The CDR3 loop reads CAWVADNYGYTF. The CDR3 bases are TGTGCCTGGGTGGCCGATAACTATGGCTACACCTTC.

The chain recombines TRBV4-1 with TRBJ2-1; 14 nucleotides agree with TRBD2. This CDR3 has 19 amino acids. The V gene end was trimmed by 3 bases and the J gene end by 2 bases; junction bases not matched to a gene: 9. Germline-derived CDR1 and CDR2 are MGHRA and YSYEKL. CDR3 amino acids: CASSHPGLAGGPTYNEQFF. In DNA form, the CDR3 reads TGCGCCAGCAGCCACCCCGGACTAGCGGGAGGTCCTACCTACAATGAGCAGTTCTTC.

The chain recombines TRBV28 with TRBJ2-1; D possibly corresponds to TRBD1 (5 bases). Deletions cut 6 bases from V and 6 bases from J, with 18 bases between. Germline V CDR1 and CDR2: MDHEN, SYDVKM. The CDR3 has 15 amino acids. The CDR3 loop is CASSNRLRVFNEQFF. CDR3 nucleotides: TGTGCCAGCAGCAACAGGTTAAGAGTTTTCAATGAGCAGTTCTTC.

V and J are TRBV3-1 and TRBJ2-3; 9 bases map to TRBD2. V lost 4 bases and J lost 5; bases outside the gene matches: 10. Germline V gene sequence: CDR1 LGHDT, CDR2 YNNKEL (reference sequence). The CDR3 spans 16 residues. CDR3 in amino acids: CASSPLSGGAGDTQYF. The CDR3 coding sequence is TGTGCCAGCAGCCCTCTTAGCGGGGGTGCAGGAGATACGCAGTATTTT.

This clonotype was detected a few times. J is TRBJ2-3 and V is TRBV7-9; 13 bases agree with TRBD2. Trimming took 5 bases from V and 9 from J; bases not matched to a gene: 5. Germline V gene data show CDR1 as SEHNR and CDR2 as FQNEAQ (reference sequence). This CDR3 is 14 amino acids long. Written as DNA, the CDR3 is TGTGCCAGCAGCCGCGGACTAGCGGGAGAGACGCAGTATTTT. It specifies CASSRGLAGETQYF.

Ten or more counts support this clonotype. CDR3 sequence: CASSLGPMNTEAFF. The CDR3 DNA reads TGCGCCAGCAGCTTGGGCCCCATGAACACTGAAGCTTTCTTT. The chain uses TRBV5-1 and TRBJ1-1; D is undetermined. The CDR3 is made up of 14 amino acids. Germline assignment: CDR1 SGHRS and CDR2 YFSETQ. Trimming shortened V by 0 bases and J by 0 bases, and 6 bases separated the two germline ends. Full variable domain (outside the CDR3, taken from reference TRBV5-1 and TRBJ1-1): KAGVTQTPRYLIKTRGQQVTLSCSPISGHRSVSWYQQTPGQGLQFLFEYFSETQRNKGNFPGRFSGRQFSNSRSEMNVSTLELGDSALYLCASSLGPMNTEAFFGQGTRLTVV.

The chain couples TRBV10-3 to TRBJ2-1; 8 bases are shared with TRBD2. V lost 4 bases to trimming and J lost 7 bases; unmatched junction nucleotides: 12. The CDR3 covers 16 residues. CDR1 and CDR2 (germline): ENHRY, SYGVKD. CDR3 nucleotides: TGTGCCATCAGTGCCGCGGGCCGGGGGGGCCCGAATGAGCAGTTCTTC. Its translation: CAISAAGRGGPNEQFF.

This clonotype was seen a handful of times. As DNA, the CDR3 is TGCGCCAGCAGCCAAGACGGCTATGGCTACACCTTC. Protein: CASSQDGYGYTF. The chain is built from TRBV4-1 and TRBJ1-2; the D is unclear. Trimming cost V 0 bases and J 4 bases, with 3 bases left between them. Germline CDR1 reads MGHRA; CDR2 reads YSYEKL. This CDR3 is 12 amino acids long.

This chain connects TRBV6-1 to TRBJ2-7, with D tentatively TRBD1 (7 bases). CDR1 is MNHNS and CDR2 is SASEGT in the germline V gene. This CDR3 has 14 residues. V was cut by 6 bases and J by 0 bases, with 12 bases left in between. As DNA, the CDR3 is TGTGCCAGCAGCCAGGGGGGAAACTCCTACGAGCAGTACTTC. It translates to CASSQGGNSYEQYF.

This clonotype has only a few counts. The chain links TRBV12-3 or TRBV12-4 to TRBJ1-1; the D gene is possibly TRBD1 (6 bases). The CDR3 consists of 13 residues. The V and J ends lost 2 bases and 11 bases respectively, with 15 bases between them. For the CDR3, the DNA is TGTGCCAGCAGTTTAAAGGGGGGAAGTATGGCTTTCTTT. Translation: CASSLKGGSMAFF.

This chain joins TRBV5-6 and TRBJ2-2; TRBD1 is a possible D gene (6 bases). V was shortened by 0 bases and J by 3 bases, with 12 bases between the two germline ends. The germline CDR1 and CDR2 sequences are SGHDT and YYEEEE. The length of the CDR3 is 16 residues. CDR3 sequence reads: CASSLVGGADTGELFF. The CDR3 coding sequence is TGTGCCAGCAGCTTGGTTGGGGGCGCGGACACCGGGGAGCTGTTTTTT.

The table lists this clonotype with many counts. V usage is TRBV12-3 or TRBV12-4 and J usage is TRBJ2-1; D not resolved. The CDR3 extends over 13 amino acids. V lost 0 bases, J lost 9 bases, and 9 bases lay in between. The CDR3 DNA sequence: TGTGCCAGCAGTTTAGCCTTACACGGTGAGCAGTTCTTC. Residues: CASSLALHGEQFF.

This clonotype was counted ten times or more. The V and J genes are TRBV20-1 and TRBJ1-2; 10 bases fit TRBD1. The CDR3 has 12 residues. Germline CDR1 reads DFQATT; CDR2 reads SNEGSKA (reference sequence). Germline trimming cut 6 bases from V and 7 bases from J; bases unmatched to any gene: 5. CDR3 loop: CSATGQGFGYTF. The CDR3 DNA is TGCAGTGCAACGGGACAGGGGTTTGGCTACACCTTC.

The chain links TRBV12-3 or TRBV12-4 to TRBJ1-3; D unclear. Between the trimmed V and J ends, which lost 1 base and 7 bases, there was a span of 11 bases. The CDR3 is 14 residues long. Here the CDR3 reads CASSLGSRRNTIYF. In DNA, the CDR3 is TGTGCCAGCAGTTTAGGTAGTAGGAGGAACACCATATATTTT.

In its sample, this clonotype was seen a few times. This sequence joins TRBV2 and TRBJ1-2, with TRBD1 matching 9 bases. Germline loops: CDR1 SNHLY, CDR2 FYNNEI. CDR3 length equals 14 residues. J gave up 6 bases and V 1 base, and 3 bases lay outside the gene matches. The CDR3: CASSEERTGDGYTF. The CDR3 coding sequence is TGTGCCAGCAGTGAAGAGCGGACAGGGGATGGCTACACCTTC.

This clonotype was counted only a few times. The gene calls are TRBV12-3 or TRBV12-4 and TRBJ2-7; TRBD1 is a possible D gene (6 bases). The CDR3 loop spans 15 amino acids. Trimming pared 3 bases from V and 2 bases from J, leaving 14 bases between. The CDR3 sequence is CASSFRGPGAYEQYF. The CDR3 DNA reads as TGTGCCAGCAGTTTCCGAGGTCCAGGGGCCTACGAGCAGTACTTC.

This clonotype was seen only a few times. This sequence joins TRBV6-2 or TRBV6-3 and TRBJ1-1; no clear D gene. The V and J ends lost 3 bases and 1 base respectively, with 12 bases between them. The CDR3 has 15 residues. Germline CDR1 MNHEY, CDR2 SVGEGT. The DNA for the CDR3 is TGTGCCAGCAGTTATTTTCCGGGTACGAACACTGAAGCTTTCTTT. Protein product: CASSYFPGTNTEAFF.

The V call is TRBV12-3 or TRBV12-4, the J call TRBJ2-7; TRBD1 aligns across 8 bases. Trimming took 5 bases from V and 1 from J; bases not matched to a gene: 4. The length of the CDR3 is 14 residues. CDR3 DNA: TGTGCCAGCAGTCCCCGGGACAGGTCCTACGAGCAGTACTTC. Protein sequence: CASSPRDRSYEQYF.

As DNA, the CDR3 is TGTGCCAGCAGCCGCCGTACAGGAAGGGGGACTGAAGCTTTCTTT. Translating it yields CASSRRTGRGTEAFF. V is TRBV6-1 and J is TRBJ1-1; D perhaps matches TRBD1 (6 bases). V was trimmed by 6 bases and J by 5 bases, leaving 19 bases between them. The CDR3 loop spans 15 amino acids. CDR1 is MNHNS and CDR2 is SASEGT in the germline V gene.

The chain couples TRBV6-2 or TRBV6-3 to TRBJ2-7, with D unclear. CDR1 MNHEY and CDR2 SVGEGT come from the germline V gene. V lost 0 bases, J lost 4 bases, and 4 bases lay in between. The CDR3 sequence is 12 residues long. CDR3 nucleotides: TGTGCCAGCAGTTACTCCGCGTACGAGCAGTACTTC. Translation: CASSYSAYEQYF.

Only a few counts were recorded for this clonotype. V usage is TRBV7-2 and J usage is TRBJ1-4; TRBD1 matches at 7 bases. J gave up 3 bases and V 5 bases, and 6 bases lay outside the gene matches. Germline lookup yields CDR1 SGHTA and CDR2 FQGNSA. This CDR3 has 15 amino acids. The CDR3 region is CASSQGDSPNEKLFF. The DNA for the CDR3 is TGTGCCAGCAGCCAAGGGGACAGCCCTAATGAAAAACTGTTTTTT.